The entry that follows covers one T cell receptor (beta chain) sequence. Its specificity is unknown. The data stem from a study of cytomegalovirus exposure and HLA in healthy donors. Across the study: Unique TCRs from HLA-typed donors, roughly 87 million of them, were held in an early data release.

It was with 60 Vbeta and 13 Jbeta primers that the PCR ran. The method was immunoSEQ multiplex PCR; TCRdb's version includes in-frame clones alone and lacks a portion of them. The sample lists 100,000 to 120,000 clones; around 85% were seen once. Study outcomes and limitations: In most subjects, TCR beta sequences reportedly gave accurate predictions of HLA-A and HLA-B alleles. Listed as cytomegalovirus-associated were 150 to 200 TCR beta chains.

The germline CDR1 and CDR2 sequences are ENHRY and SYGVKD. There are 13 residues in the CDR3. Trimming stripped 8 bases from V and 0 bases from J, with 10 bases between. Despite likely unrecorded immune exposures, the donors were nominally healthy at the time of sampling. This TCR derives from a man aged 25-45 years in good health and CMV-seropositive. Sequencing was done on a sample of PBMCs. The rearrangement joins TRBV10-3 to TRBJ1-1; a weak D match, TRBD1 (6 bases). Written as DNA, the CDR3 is TGTGCCATCTCAGGGGACATGAACACTGAAGCTTTCTTT. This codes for CAISGDMNTEAFF.